This record concerns one TCR beta chain sequence. Its antigen target is currently unknown. No quality values exist for individual bases; no much larger clone is one base distant. The sample is drawn from a study of blood T cell repertoires in COVID-19 (dated by TCRdb to 2020 to 2021). About the full investigation: Collaborator samples came from the United States, Italy and Spain and covered acute and convalescent phases of COVID-19. A de-identified subject ID, COVID-19 status, age in years and sex were almost always included in the sample metadata. Subjects who had been exposed to COVID-19, were actively infected with it, or had recovered from it provided the deeply sampled blood TCRbeta repertoires that made up the dataset. Samples were obtained from the ongoing ImmuneRACE study (first 160 participants) and from 950 to 1,500 subjects provided by 6 global collaborators. A freely available public database, intended as a resource for researchers studying the immune response to SARS-CoV-2, is where the repertoires were released. The material from the prospective study consisted of cDNA or gDNA derived from T cells, B-cell-depleted T cells, or PBMCs. Where HLA class I and class II types were available, the types were taken from metadata supplied by the sample provider, not from assay-based typing. Study-level results and caveats: Clinical and demographic metadata were provided uncurated, with the amount varying by source and participant.

TCRbeta CDR3 regions were amplified from genomic DNA using the immunoSEQ Assay, a bias-controlled multiplex PCR. As for the authors' bioinformatics: Within the assay, amplification of reference gene primers was used to estimate how many nucleated cells each sample contained. Sequence reads were collapsed and filtered to measure the absolute abundance of every unique TCRbeta CDR3 rearrangement. For each sample, productive Simpson clonality was calculated by taking the square root of Simpson's diversity index across productive rearrangements. In its TCRdb copy, this immuneACCESS table keeps in-frame sequences only and misses some clones. Where compared with another copy, unresolved V genes explain less than half of these, and the others have no known cause. V, J and clone size are taken as reported in that table, and D and trimming were inferred from the DNA itself. In all, the sample holds a few hundred thousand clones, and 86% of those were seen once. The ten largest clones represent roughly 4.2% of the sample.

Trimming takes 0 bases from V and 4 bases from J, and the germline ends sit 17 bases apart. The CDR3 numbers 16 residues from cysteine through phenylalanine. This entry keeps only the CDR3 DNA: 48 bases, framed from base 1. The germline V gene encodes CDR1 SGHRS and CDR2 YFSETQ. In the prospective study, participants were roughly 18 to 100 years old, resided in around 25 geographic areas of the United States, and were enrolled through a virtual design. In the prospective study, cohorts were assigned on the basis of participant-reported clinical history obtained from a screening survey and a study questionnaire. In the prospective study, whole blood, serum and a nasopharyngeal or oropharyngeal swab were collected from each participant by mobile phlebotomists. Additional blood draws and questionnaires over an approximately 2-month period could optionally be provided by prospective study participants. Blood samples from the prospective study were shipped frozen or at room temperature prior to DNA extraction.

Here the chain combines TRBV5-1 and TRBJ2-7, and TRBD1 may be the D gene, going by 6 matching bases. The receptor comes from a woman aged 40 to 50 with acute COVID-19. The sample was PBMCs or T cells enriched from blood (not recorded which). The CDR3 loop reads CASSLVPTGTRYEQYF. The sequence in DNA is TGCGCCAGCAGCTTGGTCCCCACCGGGACACGGTACGAGCAGTACTTC. The reference TRBV5-1 and TRBJ2-7 proteins fill in what lies around the CDR3, so the full variable domain reads KAGVTQTPRYLIKTRGQQVTLSCSPISGHRSVSWYQQTPGQGLQFLFEYFSETQRNKGNFPGRFSGRQFSNSRSEMNVSTLELGDSALYLCASSLVPTGTRYEQYFGPGTRLTVT.